This T cell receptor beta chain appears in the sequencing data of a study of cytomegalovirus exposure and HLA in healthy donors. 60 Vbeta and 13 Jbeta primers were used in PCR. The assay was immunoSEQ multiplex PCR, and TCRdb's table has in-frame clones only and misses some. The table lists about 120,000 clones, around 81% of them singletons, with about 3.8% in the top ten. Looked up from germline, CDR1 is SGHDT and CDR2 is YYEEEE. The ends lost 5 bases at V and 12 bases at J; junction bases unmatched: 17. The CDR3 loop spans 15 amino acids. This clonotype originated in a woman aged 25 to 39 in good health and CMV-seronegative. The chain couples TRBV5-6 to TRBJ2-1; 7 bases align to TRBD1. Sequencing used PBMCs. CDR3: CASSTPGQQNIGQFF. In nucleotides, the CDR3 is TGTGCCAGCAGTACTCCGGGACAGCAAAACATTGGGCAGTTCTTC.